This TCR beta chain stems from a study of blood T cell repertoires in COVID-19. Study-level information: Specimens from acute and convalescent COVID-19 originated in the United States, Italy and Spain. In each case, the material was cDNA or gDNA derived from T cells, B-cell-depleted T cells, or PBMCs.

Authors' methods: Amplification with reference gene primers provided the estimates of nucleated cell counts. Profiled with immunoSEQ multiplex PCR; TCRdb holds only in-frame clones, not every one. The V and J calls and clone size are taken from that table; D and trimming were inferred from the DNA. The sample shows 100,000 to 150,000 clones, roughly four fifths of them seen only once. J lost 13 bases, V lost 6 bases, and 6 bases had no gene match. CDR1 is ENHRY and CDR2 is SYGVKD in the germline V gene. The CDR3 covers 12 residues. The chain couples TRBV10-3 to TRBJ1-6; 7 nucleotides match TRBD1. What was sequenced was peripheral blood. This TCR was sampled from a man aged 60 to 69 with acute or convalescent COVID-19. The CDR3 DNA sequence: TGTGCCATCAGCTCGACAGGGACCCCCCTCCACTTT. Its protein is CAISSTGTPLHF.